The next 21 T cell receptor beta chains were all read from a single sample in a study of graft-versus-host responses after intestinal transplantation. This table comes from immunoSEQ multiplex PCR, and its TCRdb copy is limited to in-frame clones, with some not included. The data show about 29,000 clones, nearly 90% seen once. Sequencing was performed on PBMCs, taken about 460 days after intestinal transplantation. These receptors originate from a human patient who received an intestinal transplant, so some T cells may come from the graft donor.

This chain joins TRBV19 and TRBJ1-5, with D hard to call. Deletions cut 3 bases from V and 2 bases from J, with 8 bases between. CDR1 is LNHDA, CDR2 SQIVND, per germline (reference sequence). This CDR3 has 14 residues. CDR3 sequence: CASSIPAGNQPQHF. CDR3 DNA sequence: TGTGCCAGTAGTATTCCCGCAGGCAATCAGCCCCAGCATTTT.

This CDR3 is CASSPGKAEQYF. CDR3 nucleotides: TGTGCCAGCAGCCCTGGGAAGGCCGAGCAGTACTTC. This chain links TRBV7-9 with TRBJ2-7; D is uncertain. Germline V lookup: CDR1 SEHNR, CDR2 FQNEAQ (reference sequence). With 5 bases removed from V and 6 bases from J, the gap between germline ends came to 11 bases. The CDR3 is 12 residues long.

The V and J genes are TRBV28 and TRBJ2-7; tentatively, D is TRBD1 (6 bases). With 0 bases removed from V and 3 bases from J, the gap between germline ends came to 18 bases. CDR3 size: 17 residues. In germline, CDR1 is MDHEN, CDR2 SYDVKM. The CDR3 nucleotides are TGTGCCAGCAGTTTATGGCCGAGGACAGCAAAGTACTACGAGCAGTACTTC. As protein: CASSLWPRTAKYYEQYF.

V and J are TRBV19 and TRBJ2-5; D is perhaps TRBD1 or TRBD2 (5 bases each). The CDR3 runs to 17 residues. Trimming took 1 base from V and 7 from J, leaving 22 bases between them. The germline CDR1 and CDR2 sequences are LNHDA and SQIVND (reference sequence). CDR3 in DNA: TGTGCCAGTAGTATAGGGCCCGGGGCTCCGACCAAGGGGACCCAGTACTTC. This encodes CASSIGPGAPTKGTQYF. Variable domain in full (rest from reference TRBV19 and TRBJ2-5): DGGITQSPKYLFRKEGQNVTLSCEQNLNHDAMYWYRQDPGQGLRLIYYSQIVNDFQKGDIAEGYSVSREKKESFPLTVTSAQKNPTAFYLCASSIGPGAPTKGTQYFGPGTRLLVL.

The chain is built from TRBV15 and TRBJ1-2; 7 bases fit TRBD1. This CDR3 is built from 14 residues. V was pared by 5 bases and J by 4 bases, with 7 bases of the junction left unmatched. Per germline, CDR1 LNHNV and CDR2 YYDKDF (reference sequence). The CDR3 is CATSDRTGGYGYTF. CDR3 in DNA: TGTGCCACCAGCGACCGGACAGGCGGCTATGGCTACACCTTC.

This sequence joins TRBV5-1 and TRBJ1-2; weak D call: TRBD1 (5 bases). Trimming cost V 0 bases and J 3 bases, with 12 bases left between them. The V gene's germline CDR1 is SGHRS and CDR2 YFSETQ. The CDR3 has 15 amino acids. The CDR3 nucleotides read TGCGCCAGCAGCTTGGGTGGGGGTTCGGACTATGGCTACACCTTC. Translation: CASSLGGGSDYGYTF.

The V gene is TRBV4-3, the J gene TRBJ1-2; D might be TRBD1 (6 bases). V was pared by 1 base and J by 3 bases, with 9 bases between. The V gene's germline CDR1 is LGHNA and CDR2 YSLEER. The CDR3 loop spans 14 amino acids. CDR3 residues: CASSQGYRDYGYTF. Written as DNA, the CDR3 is TGCGCCAGCAGCCAAGGTTACAGGGACTATGGCTACACCTTC.

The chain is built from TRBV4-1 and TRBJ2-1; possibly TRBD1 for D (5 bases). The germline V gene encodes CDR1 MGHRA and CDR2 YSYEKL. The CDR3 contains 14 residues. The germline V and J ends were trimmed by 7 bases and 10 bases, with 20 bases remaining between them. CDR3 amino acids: CASTHRFKSREQFF. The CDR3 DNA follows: TGCGCCAGCACCCACAGGTTTAAGTCCCGCGAGCAGTTCTTC.

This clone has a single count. CDR3 sequence: CASSVGTGVWGEMNTEAFF. The CDR3 coding sequence is TGTGCCAGCAGCGTGGGGACAGGGGTGTGGGGTGAAATGAACACTGAAGCTTTCTTT. The chain links TRBV9 to TRBJ1-1, with 10 bases lining up with TRBD1. Germline V gene sequence: CDR1 SGDLS, CDR2 YYNGEE. V lost 2 bases and J lost 0; bases outside the gene matches: 13. This CDR3 spans 19 amino acids. The variable domain in full, with the rest retrieved from reference TRBV9 and TRBJ1-1, is DSGVTQTPKHLITATGQRVTLRCSPRSGDLSVYWYQQSLDQGLQFLIQYYNGEERAKGNILERFSAQQFPDLHSELNLSSLELGDSALYFCASSVGTGVWGEMNTEAFFGQGTRLTVV.

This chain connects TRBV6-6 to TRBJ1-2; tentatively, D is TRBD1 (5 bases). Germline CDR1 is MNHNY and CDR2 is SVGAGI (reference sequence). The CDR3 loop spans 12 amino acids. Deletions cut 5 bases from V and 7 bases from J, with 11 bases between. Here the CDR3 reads CASSEGRGGYTF. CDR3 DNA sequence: TGTGCCAGCAGTGAGGGAAGGGGTGGCTACACCTTC.

CDR3 protein: CASSYSGTQSTEAFF. In DNA, the CDR3 is TGTGCCAGCAGTTACTCCGGGACACAGTCCACTGAAGCTTTCTTT. This sequence joins TRBV6-6 and TRBJ1-1, with D possibly TRBD1 on 6 matching bases. Per germline, CDR1 MNHNY and CDR2 SVGAGI (reference sequence). The V end lost 0 bases, the J end lost 4 bases, and 12 bases lay between the germline ends. CDR3 size: 15 residues.

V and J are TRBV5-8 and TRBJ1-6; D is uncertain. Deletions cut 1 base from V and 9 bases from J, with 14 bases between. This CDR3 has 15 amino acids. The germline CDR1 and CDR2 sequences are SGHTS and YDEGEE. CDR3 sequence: CASSLTGLLSSPLHF. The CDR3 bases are TGTGCCAGCAGCTTGACGGGGTTGTTGAGTTCACCCCTCCACTTT.

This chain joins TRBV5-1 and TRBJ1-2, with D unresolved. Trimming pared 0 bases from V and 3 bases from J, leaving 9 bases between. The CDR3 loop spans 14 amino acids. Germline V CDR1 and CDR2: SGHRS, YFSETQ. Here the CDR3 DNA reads TGCGCCAGCAGCTTGGCCCGGCCCGACTATGGCTACACCTTC. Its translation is CASSLARPDYGYTF.

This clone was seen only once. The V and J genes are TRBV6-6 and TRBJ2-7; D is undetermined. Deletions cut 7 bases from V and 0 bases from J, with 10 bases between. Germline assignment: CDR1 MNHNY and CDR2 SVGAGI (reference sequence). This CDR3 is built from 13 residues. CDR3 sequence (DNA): TGTGCCAGCACGAATACCGTCTCCTACGAGCAGTACTTC. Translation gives CASTNTVSYEQYF.

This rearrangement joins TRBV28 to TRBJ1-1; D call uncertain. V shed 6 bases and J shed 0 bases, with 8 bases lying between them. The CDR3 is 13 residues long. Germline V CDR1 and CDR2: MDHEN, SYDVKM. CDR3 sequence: CASSAHLNTEAFF. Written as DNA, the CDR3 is TGTGCCAGCAGCGCACATTTGAACACTGAAGCTTTCTTT. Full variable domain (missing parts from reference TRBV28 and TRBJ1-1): DVKVTQSSRYLVKRTGEKVFLECVQDMDHENMFWYRQDPGLGLRLIYFSYDVKMKEKGDIPEGYSVSREKKERFSLILESASTNQTSMYLCASSAHLNTEAFFGQGTRLTVV.

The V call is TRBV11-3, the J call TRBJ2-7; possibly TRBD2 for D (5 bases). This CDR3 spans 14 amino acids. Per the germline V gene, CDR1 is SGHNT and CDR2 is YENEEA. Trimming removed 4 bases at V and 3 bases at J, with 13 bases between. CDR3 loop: CASSYTGVNYEQYF. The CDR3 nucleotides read TGTGCCAGCAGCTACACCGGGGTCAACTACGAGCAGTACTTC. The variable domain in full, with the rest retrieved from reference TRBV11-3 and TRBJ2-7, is EAGVVQSPRYKIIEKKQPVAFWCNPISGHNTLYWYLQNLGQGPELLIRYENEEAVDDSQLPKDRFSAERLKGVDSTLKIQPAELGDSAVYLCASSYTGVNYEQYFGPGTRLTVT.

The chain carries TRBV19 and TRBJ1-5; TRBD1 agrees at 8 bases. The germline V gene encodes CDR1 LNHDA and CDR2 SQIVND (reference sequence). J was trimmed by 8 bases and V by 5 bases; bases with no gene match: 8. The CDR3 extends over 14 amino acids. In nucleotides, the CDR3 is TGTGCCAGTAGTTTTCCAGGGGGCCGGAAGCCCCAGCATTTT. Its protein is CASSFPGGRKPQHF.

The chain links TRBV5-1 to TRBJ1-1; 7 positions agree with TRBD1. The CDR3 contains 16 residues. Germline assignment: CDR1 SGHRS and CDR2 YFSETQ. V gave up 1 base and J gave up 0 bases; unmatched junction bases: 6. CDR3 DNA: TGCGCCAGCAGCTTGTTGGCAGGGGGGATGAACACTGAAGCTTTCTTT. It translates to CASSLLAGGMNTEAFF.

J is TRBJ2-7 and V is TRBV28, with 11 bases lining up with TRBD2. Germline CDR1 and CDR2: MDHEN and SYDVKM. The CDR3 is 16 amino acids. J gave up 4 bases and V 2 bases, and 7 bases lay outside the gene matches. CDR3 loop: CASSLTSGSLWYEQYF. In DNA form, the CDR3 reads TGTGCCAGCAGTTTAACTAGCGGGAGCCTCTGGTACGAGCAGTACTTC.

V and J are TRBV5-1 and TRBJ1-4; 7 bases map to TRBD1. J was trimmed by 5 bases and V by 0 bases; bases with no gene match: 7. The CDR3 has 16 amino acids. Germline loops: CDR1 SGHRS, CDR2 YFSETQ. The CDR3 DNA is TGCGCCAGCAGCTTGGCAGGGGGGGCCAGGAATGAAAAACTGTTTTTT. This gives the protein CASSLAGGARNEKLFF.

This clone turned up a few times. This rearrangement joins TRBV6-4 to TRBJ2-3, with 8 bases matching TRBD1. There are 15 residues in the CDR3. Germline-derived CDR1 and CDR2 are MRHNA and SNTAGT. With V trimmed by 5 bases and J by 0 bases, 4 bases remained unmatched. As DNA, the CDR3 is TGTGCCAGCAGTACCGGGACAGGTAGCACAGATACGCAGTATTTT. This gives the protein CASSTGTGSTDTQYF.